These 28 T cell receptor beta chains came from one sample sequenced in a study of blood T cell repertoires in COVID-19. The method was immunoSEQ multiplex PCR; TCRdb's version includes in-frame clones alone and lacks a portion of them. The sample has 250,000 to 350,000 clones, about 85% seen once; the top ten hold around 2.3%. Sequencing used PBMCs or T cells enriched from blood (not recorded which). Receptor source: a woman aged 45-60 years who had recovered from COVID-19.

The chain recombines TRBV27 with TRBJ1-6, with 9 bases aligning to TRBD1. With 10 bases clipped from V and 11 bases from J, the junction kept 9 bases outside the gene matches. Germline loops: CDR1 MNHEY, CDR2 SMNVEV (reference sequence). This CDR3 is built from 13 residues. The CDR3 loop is CATRGTGNPPLHF. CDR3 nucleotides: TGTGCCACCCGAGGGACAGGGAACCCACCCCTCCACTTT.

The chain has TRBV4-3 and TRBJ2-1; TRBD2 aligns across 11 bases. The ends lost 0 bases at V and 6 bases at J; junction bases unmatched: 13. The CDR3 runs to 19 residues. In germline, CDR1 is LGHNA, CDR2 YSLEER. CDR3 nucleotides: TGCGCCAGCAGCCAAGAAAGGCTAGCGGGAGGCGCCTTCGGCAATGAGCAGTTCTTC. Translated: CASSQERLAGGAFGNEQFF.

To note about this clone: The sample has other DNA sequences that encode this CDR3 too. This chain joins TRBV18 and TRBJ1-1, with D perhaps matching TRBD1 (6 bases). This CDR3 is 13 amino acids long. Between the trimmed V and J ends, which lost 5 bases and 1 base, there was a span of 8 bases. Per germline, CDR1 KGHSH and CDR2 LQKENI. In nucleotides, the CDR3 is TGTGCCAGCTCAGAGGGACAGAACACTGAAGCTTTCTTT. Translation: CASSEGQNTEAFF.

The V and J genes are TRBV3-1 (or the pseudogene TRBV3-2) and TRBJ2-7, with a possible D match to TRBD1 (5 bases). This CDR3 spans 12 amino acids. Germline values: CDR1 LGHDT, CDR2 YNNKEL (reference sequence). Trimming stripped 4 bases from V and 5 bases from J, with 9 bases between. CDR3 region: CASSPRVNEQYF. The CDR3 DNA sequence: TGTGCCAGCAGCCCCAGGGTGAACGAGCAGTACTTC.

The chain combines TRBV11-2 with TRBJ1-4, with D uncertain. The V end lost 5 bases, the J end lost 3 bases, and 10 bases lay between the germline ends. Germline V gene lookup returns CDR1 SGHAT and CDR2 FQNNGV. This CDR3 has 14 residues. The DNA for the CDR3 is TGTGCCAGCAGCCGGAACGGGGCTAATGAAAAACTGTTTTTT. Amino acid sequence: CASSRNGANEKLFF.

DNA of the CDR3: TGCGCCAGCATGGCTAGTCAGAACACCGGGGAGCTGTTTTTT. It encodes CASMASQNTGELFF. The chain has TRBV10-1 and TRBJ2-2, with unresolved D. Germline assignment: CDR1 WNHNN and CDR2 SYGVQD (reference sequence). There are 14 residues in the CDR3. V was clipped by 7 bases and J by 1 base, with 10 bases between them.

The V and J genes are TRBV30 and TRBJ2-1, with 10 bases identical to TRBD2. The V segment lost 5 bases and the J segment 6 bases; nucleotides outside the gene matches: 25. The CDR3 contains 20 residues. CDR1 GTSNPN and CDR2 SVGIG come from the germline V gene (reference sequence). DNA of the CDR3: TGTGCCTGGCGGAGGGTAACGTCAAAGATAGCGGGAGGTCCTGGCAATGAGCAGTTCTTC. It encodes CAWRRVTSKIAGGPGNEQFF. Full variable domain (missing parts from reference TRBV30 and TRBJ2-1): SQTIHQWPATLVQPVGSPLSLECTVEGTSNPNLYWYRQAAGRGLQLLFYSVGIGQISSEVPQNLSASRPQDRQFILSSKKLLLSDSGFYLCAWRRVTSKIAGGPGNEQFFGPGTRLTVL.

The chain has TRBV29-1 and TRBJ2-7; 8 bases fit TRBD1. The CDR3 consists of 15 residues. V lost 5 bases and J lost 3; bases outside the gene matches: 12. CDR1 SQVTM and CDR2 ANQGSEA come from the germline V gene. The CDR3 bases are TGCAGCGTTCGAACGGGGACAGGCGCGATCTACGAGCAGTACTTC. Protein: CSVRTGTGAIYEQYF.

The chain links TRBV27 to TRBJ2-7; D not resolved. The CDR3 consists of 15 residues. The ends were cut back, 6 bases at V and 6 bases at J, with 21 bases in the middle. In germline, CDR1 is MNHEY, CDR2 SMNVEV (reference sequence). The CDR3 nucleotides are TGTGCCAGCAGCCCCCAGACAAGGCCGTCTTCCGAGCAGTACTTC. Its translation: CASSPQTRPSSEQYF.

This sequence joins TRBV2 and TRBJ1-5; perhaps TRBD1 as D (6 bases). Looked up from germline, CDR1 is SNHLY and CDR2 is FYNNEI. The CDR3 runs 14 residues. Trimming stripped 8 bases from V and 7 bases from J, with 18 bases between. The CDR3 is CASGVQGRGQPQHF. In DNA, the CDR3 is TGTGCCAGCGGGGTACAGGGAAGAGGGCAGCCCCAGCATTTT.

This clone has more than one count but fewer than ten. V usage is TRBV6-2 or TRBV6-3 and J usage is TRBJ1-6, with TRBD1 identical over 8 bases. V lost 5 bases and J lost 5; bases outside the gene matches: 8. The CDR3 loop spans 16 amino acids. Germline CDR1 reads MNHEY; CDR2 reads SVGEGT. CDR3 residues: CASSKPPGQDNSPLHF. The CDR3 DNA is TGTGCCAGCAGTAAACCCCCGGGACAGGATAATTCACCCCTCCACTTT.

The CDR3 nucleotides read TGTGCCAGCAGGAGCCATCGGGGCGAGCAGTACTTC. This codes for CASRSHRGEQYF. The chain links TRBV2 to TRBJ2-7, with a weak D call TRBD2 (5 bases). CDR1 and CDR2 (germline): SNHLY, FYNNEI. This CDR3 is 12 amino acids long. The ends were cut back, 6 bases at V and 6 bases at J, with 12 bases in the middle. Full variable domain (missing parts from reference TRBV2 and TRBJ2-7): EPEVTQTPSHQVTQMGQEVILRCVPISNHLYFYWYRQILGQKVEFLVSFYNNEISEKSEIFDDQFSVERPDGSNFTLKIRSTKLEDSAMYFCASRSHRGEQYFGPGTRLTVT.

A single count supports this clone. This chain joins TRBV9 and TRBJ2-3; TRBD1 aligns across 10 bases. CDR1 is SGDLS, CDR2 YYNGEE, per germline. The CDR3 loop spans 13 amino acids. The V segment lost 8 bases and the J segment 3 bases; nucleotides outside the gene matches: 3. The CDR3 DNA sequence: TGTGCCAGTGGGACAGGGGAAACAGATACGCAGTATTTT. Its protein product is CASGTGETDTQYF.

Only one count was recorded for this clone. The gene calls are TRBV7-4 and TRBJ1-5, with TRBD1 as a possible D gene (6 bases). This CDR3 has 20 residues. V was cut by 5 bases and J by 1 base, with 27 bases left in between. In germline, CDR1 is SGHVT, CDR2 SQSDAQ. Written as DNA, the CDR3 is TGTGCCAGCAGCGATAGAAAAGGGACAACCGAAGGATTGAGCAATCAGCCCCAGCATTTT. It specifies CASSDRKGTTEGLSNQPQHF.

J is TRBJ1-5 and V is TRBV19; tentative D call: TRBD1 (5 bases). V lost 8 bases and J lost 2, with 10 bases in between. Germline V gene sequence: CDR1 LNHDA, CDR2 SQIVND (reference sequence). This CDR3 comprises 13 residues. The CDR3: CASQQQGNQPQHF. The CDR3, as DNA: TGTGCCAGTCAACAACAGGGCAATCAGCCCCAGCATTTT.

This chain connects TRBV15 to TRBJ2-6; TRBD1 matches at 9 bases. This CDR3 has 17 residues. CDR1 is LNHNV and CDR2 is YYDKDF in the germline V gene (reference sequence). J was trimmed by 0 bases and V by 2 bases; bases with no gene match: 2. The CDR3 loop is CATSRMGQGSGANVLTF. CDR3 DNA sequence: TGTGCCACCAGCAGAATGGGACAGGGCTCTGGGGCCAACGTCCTGACTTTC.

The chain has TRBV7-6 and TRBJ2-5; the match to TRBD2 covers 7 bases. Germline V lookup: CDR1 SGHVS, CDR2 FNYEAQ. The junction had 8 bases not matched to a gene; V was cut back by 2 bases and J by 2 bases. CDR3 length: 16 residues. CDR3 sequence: CASSLLGGSYQETQYF. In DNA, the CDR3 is TGTGCCAGCAGCTTACTAGGCGGGAGTTATCAAGAGACCCAGTACTTC.

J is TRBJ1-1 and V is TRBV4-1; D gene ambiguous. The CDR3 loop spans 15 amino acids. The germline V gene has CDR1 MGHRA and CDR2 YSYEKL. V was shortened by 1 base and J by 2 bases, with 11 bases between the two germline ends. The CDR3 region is CASSQVITVNTEAFF. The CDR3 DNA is TGCGCCAGCAGCCAAGTAATAACAGTAAACACTGAAGCTTTCTTT.

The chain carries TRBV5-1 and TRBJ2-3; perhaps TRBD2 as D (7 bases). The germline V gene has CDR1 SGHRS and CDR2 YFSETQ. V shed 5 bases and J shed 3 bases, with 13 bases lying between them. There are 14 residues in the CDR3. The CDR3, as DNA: TGCGCCAGCAGGCAGGGGAGGGGTACAGATACGCAGTATTTT. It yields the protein CASRQGRGTDTQYF.

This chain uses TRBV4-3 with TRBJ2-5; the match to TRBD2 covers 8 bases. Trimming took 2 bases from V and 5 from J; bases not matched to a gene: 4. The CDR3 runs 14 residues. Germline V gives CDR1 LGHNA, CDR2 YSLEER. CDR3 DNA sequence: TGCGCCAGCAGCCAAAGACTAGCGTCCGAGACCCAGTACTTC. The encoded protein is CASSQRLASETQYF.

In DNA form, the CDR3 reads TGTGCCTGGAGTCTTTCAGCGGGAATTGAGCAGTTCTTC. Its translation is CAWSLSAGIEQFF. The chain joins TRBV30 to TRBJ2-1, with 7 bases aligning to TRBD2. CDR1 and CDR2 (germline): GTSNPN, SVGIG (reference sequence). The junction had 7 bases not matched to a gene; V was cut back by 2 bases and J by 9 bases. The CDR3 contains 13 residues.

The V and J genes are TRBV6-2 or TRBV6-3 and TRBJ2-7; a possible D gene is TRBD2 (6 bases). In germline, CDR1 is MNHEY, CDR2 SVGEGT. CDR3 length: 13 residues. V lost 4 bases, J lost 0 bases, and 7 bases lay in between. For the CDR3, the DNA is TGTGCCAGCAGTTTAGCGGACTCCTACGAGCAGTACTTC. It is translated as CASSLADSYEQYF.

CDR3 in amino acids: CASSGTGDTYEQYF. In nucleotides, the CDR3 is TGTGCCAGCAGCGGGACAGGTGATACCTACGAGCAGTACTTC. The chain carries TRBV27 and TRBJ2-7; 8 nucleotides align to TRBD1. The ends lost 6 bases at V and 2 bases at J; junction bases unmatched: 6. The germline V gene encodes CDR1 MNHEY and CDR2 SMNVEV (reference sequence). The CDR3 is 14 residues long.

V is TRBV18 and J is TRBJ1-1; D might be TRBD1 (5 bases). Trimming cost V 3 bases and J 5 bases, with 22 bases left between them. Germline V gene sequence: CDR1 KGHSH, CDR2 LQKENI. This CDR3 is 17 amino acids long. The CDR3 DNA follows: TGTGCCAGCTCACCCAGACAAGGGGCCCTGGGAAAAACTGAAGCTTTCTTT. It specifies CASSPRQGALGKTEAFF.

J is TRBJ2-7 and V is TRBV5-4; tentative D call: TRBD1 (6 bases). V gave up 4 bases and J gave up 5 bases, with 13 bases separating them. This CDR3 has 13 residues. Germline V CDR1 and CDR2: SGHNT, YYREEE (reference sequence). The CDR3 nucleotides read TGTGCCAGCAGCACGGGCGACAGGAACGAGCAGTACTTC. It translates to CASSTGDRNEQYF.

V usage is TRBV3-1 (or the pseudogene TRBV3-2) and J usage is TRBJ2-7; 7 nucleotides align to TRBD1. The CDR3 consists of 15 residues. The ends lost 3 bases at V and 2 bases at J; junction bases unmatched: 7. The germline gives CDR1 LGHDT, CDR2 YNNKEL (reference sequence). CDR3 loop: CASSHSDRSTYEQYF. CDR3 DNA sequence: TGTGCCAGCAGCCATTCGGACAGGAGCACCTACGAGCAGTACTTC.

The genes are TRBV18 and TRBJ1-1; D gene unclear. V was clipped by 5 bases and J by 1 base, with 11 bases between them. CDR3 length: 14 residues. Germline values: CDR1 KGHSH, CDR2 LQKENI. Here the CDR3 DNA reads TGTGCCAGCTCAACGCCGGTTTCGAACACTGAAGCTTTCTTT. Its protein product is CASSTPVSNTEAFF.

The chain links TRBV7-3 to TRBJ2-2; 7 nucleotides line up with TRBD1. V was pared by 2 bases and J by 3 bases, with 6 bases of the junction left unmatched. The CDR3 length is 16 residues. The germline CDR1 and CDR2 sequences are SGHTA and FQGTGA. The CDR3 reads CASSLWGRGYTGELFF. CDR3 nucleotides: TGTGCCAGCAGCTTATGGGGCAGGGGGTACACCGGGGAGCTGTTTTTT.